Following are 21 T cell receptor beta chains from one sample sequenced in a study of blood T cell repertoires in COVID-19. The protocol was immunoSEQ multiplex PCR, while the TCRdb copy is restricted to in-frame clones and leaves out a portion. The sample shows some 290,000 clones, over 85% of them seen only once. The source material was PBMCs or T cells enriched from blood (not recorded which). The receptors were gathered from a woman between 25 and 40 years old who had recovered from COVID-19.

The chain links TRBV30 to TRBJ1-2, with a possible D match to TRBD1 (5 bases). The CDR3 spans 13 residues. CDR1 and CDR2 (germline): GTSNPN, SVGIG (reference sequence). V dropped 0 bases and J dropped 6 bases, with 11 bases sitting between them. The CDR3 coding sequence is TGTGCCTGGAGTGTGGGCAGGGTGAATGGCTACACCTTC. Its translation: CAWSVGRVNGYTF. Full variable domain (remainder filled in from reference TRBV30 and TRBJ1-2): SQTIHQWPATLVQPVGSPLSLECTVEGTSNPNLYWYRQAAGRGLQLLFYSVGIGQISSEVPQNLSASRPQDRQFILSSKKLLLSDSGFYLCAWSVGRVNGYTFGSGTRLTVV.

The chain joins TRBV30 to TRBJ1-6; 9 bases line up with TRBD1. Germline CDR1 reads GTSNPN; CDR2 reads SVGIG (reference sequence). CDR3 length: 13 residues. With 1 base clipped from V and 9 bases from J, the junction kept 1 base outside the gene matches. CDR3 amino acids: CAWSGTGASPLHF. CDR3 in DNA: TGTGCCTGGAGTGGGACAGGGGCTTCACCCCTCCACTTT.

The CDR3 region has the DNA TGTGCCAGCAGCGAAGCCGGACAGGGTTTGGGAAACACCATATATTTT. It encodes CASSEAGQGLGNTIYF. The chain carries TRBV9 and TRBJ1-3; 8 bases map to TRBD1. This CDR3 has 16 residues. Germline V gene sequence: CDR1 SGDLS, CDR2 YYNGEE. V lost 3 bases to trimming and J lost 4 bases; unmatched junction nucleotides: 9.

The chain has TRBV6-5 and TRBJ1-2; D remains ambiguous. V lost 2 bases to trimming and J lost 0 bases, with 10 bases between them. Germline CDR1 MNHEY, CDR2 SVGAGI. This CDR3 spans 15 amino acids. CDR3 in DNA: TGTGCCAGCAGTTACGGAGGTGCCTCTAACTATGGCTACACCTTC. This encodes CASSYGGASNYGYTF.

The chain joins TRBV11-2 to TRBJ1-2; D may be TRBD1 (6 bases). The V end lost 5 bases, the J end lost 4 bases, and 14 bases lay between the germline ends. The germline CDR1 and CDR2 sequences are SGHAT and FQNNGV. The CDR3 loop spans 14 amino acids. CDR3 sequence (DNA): TGTGCCAGCAGCGTTACAGGGATCGGCTATGGCTACACCTTC. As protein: CASSVTGIGYGYTF.

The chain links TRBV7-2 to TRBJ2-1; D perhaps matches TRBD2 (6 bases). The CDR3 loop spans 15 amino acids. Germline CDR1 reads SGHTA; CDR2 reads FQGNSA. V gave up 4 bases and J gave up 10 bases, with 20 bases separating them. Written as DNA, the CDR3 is TGTGCCAGCAGCTCACCCTACATCCAGGGAGGAGAGCAGTTCTTC. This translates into CASSSPYIQGGEQFF.

This CDR3 is CASSVVQGLQFF. The CDR3 region has the DNA TGTGCCAGCAGCGTTGTCCAGGGCCTGCAGTTCTTC. The chain uses TRBV9 and TRBJ2-1; D is perhaps TRBD1 (5 bases). This CDR3 comprises 12 residues. V lost 2 bases, J lost 12 bases, and 12 bases lay in between. CDR1 is SGDLS, CDR2 YYNGEE, per germline.

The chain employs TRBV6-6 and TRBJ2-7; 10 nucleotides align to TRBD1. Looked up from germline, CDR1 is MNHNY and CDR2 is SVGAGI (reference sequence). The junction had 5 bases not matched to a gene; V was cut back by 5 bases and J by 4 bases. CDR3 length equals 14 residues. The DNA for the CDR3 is TGTGCCAGCAGTCCGGGACAGGGGCTGTACGAGCAGTACTTC. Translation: CASSPGQGLYEQYF.

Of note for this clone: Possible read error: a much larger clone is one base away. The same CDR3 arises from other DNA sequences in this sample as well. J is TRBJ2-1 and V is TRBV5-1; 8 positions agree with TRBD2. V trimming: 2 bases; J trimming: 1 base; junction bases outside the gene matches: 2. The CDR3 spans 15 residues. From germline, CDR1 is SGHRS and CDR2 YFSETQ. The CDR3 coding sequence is TGCGCCAGCAGCTTAGCGGGAGTGTCCTACAATGAGCAGTTCTTC. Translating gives CASSLAGVSYNEQFF.

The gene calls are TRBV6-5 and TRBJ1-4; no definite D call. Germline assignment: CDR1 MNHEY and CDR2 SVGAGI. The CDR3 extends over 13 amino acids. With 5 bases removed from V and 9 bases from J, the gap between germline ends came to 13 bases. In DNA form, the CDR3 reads TGTGCCAGCAGTATGGGAGGTATGCAAAAACTGTTTTTT. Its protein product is CASSMGGMQKLFF.

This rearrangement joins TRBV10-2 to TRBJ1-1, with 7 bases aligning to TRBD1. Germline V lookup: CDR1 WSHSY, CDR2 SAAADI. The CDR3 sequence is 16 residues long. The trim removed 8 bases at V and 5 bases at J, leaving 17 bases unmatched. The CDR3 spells CASSYRGALWKTEAFF. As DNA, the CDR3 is TGCGCCAGCTCGTACAGGGGCGCATTATGGAAGACTGAAGCTTTCTTT.

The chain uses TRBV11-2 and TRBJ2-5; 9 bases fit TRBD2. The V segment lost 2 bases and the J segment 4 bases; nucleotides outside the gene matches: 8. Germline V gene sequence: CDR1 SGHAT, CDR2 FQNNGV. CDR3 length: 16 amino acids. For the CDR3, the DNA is TGTGCCAGCAGCTTATGGTTAGCGGGAGTCCGAGAGACCCAGTACTTC. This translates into CASSLWLAGVRETQYF.

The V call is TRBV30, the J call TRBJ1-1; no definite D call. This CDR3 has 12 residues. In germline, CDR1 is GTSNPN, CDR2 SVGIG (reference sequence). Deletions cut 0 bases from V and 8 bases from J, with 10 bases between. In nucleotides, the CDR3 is TGTGCCTGGAGTGTATTCCCCCGGGAAGCTTTCTTT. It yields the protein CAWSVFPREAFF.

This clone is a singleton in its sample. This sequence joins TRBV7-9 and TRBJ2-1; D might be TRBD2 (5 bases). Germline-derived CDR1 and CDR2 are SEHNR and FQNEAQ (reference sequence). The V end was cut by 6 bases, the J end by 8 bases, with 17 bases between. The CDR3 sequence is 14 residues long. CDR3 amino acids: CASRSTHDGDEQFF. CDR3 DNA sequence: TGTGCCAGCAGAAGCACGCATGACGGGGATGAGCAGTTCTTC.

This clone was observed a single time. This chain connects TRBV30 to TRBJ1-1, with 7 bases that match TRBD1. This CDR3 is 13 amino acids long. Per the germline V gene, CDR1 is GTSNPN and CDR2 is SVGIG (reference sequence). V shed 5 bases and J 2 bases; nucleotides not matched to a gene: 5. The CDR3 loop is CAWATGVNTEAFF. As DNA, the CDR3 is TGTGCCTGGGCTACAGGGGTAAACACTGAAGCTTTCTTT.

The CDR3, as DNA: TGTGCCAGCAGCTTTGCCGGGCAGGGCCTTACAGATACGCAGTATTTT. As protein: CASSFAGQGLTDTQYF. This chain joins TRBV7-9 and TRBJ2-3, with a possible D match to TRBD1 (5 bases). This CDR3 has 16 amino acids. Germline-derived CDR1 and CDR2 are SEHNR and FQNEAQ (reference sequence). Deletions cut 3 bases from V and 3 bases from J, with 16 bases between.

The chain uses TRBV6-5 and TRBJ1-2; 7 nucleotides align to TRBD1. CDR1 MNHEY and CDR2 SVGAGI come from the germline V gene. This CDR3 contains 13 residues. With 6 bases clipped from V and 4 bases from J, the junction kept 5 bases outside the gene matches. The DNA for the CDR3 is TGTGCCAGCAGCCCGACAGGGACCTATGGCTACACCTTC. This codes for CASSPTGTYGYTF.

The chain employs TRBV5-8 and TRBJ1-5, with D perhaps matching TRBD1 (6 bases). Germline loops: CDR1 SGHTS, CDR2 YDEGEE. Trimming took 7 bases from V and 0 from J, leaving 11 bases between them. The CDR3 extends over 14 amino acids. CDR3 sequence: CASRMDSSNQPQHF. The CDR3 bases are TGTGCCAGCCGCATGGACAGTAGCAATCAGCCCCAGCATTTT.

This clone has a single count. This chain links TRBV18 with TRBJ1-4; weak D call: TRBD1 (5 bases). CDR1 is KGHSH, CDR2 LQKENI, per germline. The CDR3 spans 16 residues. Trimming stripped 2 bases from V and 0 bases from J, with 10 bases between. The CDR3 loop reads CASSPMDTATNEKLFF. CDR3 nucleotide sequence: TGTGCCAGCTCACCAATGGACACCGCAACTAATGAAAAACTGTTTTTT. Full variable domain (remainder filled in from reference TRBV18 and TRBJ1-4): NAGVMQNPRHLVRRRGQEARLRCSPMKGHSHVYWYRQLPEEGLKFMVYLQKENIIDESGMPKERFSAEFPKEGPSILRIQQVVRGDSAAYFCASSPMDTATNEKLFFGSGTQLSVL.

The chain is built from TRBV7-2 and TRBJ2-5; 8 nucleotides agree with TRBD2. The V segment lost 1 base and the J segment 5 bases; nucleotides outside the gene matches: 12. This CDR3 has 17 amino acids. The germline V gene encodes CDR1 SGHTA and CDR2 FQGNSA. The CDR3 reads CASSLVILAGFGETQYF. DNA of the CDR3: TGTGCCAGCAGCTTAGTCATATTAGCGGGGTTTGGGGAGACCCAGTACTTC.

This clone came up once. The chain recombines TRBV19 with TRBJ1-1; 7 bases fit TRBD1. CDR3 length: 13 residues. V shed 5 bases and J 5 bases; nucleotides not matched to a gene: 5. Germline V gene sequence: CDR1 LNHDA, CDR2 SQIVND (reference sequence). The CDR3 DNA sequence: TGTGCCAGTAGTTACTTACAGGGGACTGAAGCTTTCTTT. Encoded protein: CASSYLQGTEAFF.